This TCR beta chain was recorded in a study of OX40 agonist ivuxolimab in advanced cancers. Study in general: Cancers in dose escalation were hepatocellular, melanoma, renal cell and head and neck. Participants, about 83% male, averaged about 59 years of age, ranging from about 23 to 79. Overall study results and limits: CD8+ T cells were the subset that, on average, had more expanded clones than CD4+. Circulating CD4+ and CD8+ T cells showed clonal expansion by week 6 at 0.1 to 3.0 mg/kg.

The data were produced by immunoSEQ multiplex PCR, yet TCRdb's version contains in-frame clones alone and is incomplete. Found here are approximately 46,000 clones, roughly 88% of them singletons; the top ten hold around 20%. About this clone: Its antigen is currently unknown.

Germline V gene lookup returns CDR1 SGHAT and CDR2 FQDESV (reference sequence). The CDR3 totals 17 residues. Trimming shortened V by 1 base and J by 6 bases, and 18 bases separated the two germline ends. The chain joins TRBV11-1 to TRBJ2-2; possibly TRBD1 for D (5 bases). Sample: CD4+ or CD8+ T cells sorted from blood, taken in a trial of the OX40 agonist ivuxolimab. The receptor was derived from an adult with an advanced solid tumor such as melanoma, head and neck, liver or kidney cancer. The CDR3 spells CASSLVGDSWLPGELFF. CDR3 DNA: TGTGCCAGCAGCTTAGTTGGTGACAGCTGGCTCCCCGGGGAGCTGTTTTTT.